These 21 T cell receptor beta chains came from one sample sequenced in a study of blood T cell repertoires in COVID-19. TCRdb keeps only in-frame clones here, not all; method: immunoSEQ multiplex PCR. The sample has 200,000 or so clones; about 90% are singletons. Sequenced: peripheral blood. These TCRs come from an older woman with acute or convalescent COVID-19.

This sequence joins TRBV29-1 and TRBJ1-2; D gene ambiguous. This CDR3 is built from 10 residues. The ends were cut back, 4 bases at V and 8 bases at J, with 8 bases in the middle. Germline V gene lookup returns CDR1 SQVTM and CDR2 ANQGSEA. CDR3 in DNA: TGCAGCGTTGGAACGAGCGGCTACACCTTC. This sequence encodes CSVGTSGYTF.

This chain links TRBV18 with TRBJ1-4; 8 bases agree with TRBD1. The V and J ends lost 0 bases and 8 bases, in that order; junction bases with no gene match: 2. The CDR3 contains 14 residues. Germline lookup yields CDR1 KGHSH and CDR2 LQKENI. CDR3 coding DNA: TGTGCCAGCTCACCACCGGGACAGGTCGAAAAACTGTTTTTT. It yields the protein CASSPPGQVEKLFF.

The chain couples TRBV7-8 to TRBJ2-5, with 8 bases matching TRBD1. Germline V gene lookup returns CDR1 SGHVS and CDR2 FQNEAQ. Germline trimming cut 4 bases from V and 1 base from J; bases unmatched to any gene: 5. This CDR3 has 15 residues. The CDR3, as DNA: TGTGCCAGCAGCTCGGGACAGGAGGTCCAAGAGACCCAGTACTTC. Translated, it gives CASSSGQEVQETQYF.

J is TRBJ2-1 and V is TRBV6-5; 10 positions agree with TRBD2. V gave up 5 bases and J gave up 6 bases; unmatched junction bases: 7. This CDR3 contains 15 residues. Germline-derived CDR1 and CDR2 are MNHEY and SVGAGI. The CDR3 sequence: CASSTGLARGNEQFF. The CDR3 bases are TGTGCCAGCAGTACGGGACTAGCGAGGGGCAATGAGCAGTTCTTC.

CDR3 loop: CASSDELGQPGYTF. The CDR3 nucleotides read TGTGCCAGCAGTGACGAACTGGGACAGCCGGGCTACACCTTC. The V call is TRBV25-1, the J call TRBJ1-2; 7 bases agree with TRBD1. CDR1 is MGHDK and CDR2 is SYGVNS in the germline V gene. The trim removed 3 bases at V and 8 bases at J, leaving 9 bases unmatched. The CDR3 covers 14 residues.

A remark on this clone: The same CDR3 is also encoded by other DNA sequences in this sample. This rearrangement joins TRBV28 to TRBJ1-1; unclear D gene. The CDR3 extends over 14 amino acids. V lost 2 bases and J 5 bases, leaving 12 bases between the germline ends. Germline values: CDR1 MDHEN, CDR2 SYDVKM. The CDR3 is CASSLIHRGTEAFF. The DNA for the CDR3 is TGTGCCAGCAGTTTAATACACCGAGGGACTGAAGCTTTCTTT.

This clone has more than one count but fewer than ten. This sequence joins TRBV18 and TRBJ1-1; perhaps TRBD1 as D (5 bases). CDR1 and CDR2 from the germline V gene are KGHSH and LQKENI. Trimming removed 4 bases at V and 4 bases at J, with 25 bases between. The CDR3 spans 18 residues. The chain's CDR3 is CASSQNSRSSRGGTEAFF. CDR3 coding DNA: TGTGCCAGCTCACAAAACTCACGGAGTTCAAGGGGTGGCACTGAAGCTTTCTTT.

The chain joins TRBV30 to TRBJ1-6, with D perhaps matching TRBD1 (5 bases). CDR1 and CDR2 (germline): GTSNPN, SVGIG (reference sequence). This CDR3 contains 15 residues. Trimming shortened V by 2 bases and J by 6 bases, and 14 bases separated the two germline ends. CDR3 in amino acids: CAWSFKTALNSPLHF. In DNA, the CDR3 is TGTGCCTGGAGTTTCAAGACAGCCCTTAATTCACCCCTCCACTTT.

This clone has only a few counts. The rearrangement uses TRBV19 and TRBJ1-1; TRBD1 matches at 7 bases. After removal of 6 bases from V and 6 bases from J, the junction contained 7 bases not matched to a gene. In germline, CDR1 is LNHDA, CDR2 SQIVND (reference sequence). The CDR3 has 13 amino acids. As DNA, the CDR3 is TGTGCCAGTAGACAGGACAGGAAGGCTGAAGCTTTCTTT. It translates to CASRQDRKAEAFF.

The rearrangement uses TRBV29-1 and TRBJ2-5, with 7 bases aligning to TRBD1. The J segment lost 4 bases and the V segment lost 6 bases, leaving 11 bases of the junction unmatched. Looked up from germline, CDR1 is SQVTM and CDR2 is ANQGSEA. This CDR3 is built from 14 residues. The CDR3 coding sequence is TGCAGCGTCAATACAGGGGCGTTCCGAGAGACCCAGTACTTC. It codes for CSVNTGAFRETQYF.

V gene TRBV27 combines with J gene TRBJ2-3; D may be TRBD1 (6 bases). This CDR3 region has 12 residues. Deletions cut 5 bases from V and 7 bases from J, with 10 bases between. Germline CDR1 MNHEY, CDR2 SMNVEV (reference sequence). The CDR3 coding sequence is TGTGCCAGCAGTAAGGGGACATATACGCAGTATTTT. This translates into CASSKGTYTQYF.

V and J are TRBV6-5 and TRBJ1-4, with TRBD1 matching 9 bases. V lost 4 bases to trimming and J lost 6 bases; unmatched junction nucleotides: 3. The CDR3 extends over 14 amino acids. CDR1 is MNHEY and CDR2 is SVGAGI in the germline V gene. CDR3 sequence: CASSSWTGDEKLFF. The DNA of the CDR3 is TGTGCCAGCAGTTCCTGGACAGGGGATGAAAAACTGTTTTTT.

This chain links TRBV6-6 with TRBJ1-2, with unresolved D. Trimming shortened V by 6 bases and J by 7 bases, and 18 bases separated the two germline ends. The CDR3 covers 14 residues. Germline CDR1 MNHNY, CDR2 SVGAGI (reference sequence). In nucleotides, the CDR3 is TGTGCCAGCAGCCCTCCCCTGAGAAACCCTGGCTACACCTTC. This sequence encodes CASSPPLRNPGYTF.

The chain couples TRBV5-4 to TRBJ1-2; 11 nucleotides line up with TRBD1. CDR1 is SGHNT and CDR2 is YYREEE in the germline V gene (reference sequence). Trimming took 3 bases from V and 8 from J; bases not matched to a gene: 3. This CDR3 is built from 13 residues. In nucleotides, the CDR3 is TGTGCCAGCAGCTCCCGGGACAGGGGGGGCTACACCTTC. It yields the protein CASSSRDRGGYTF. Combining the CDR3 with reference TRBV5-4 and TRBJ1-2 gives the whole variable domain ETGVTQSPTHLIKTRGQQVTLRCSSQSGHNTVSWYQQALGQGPQFIFQYYREEENGRGNFPPRFSGLQFPNYSSELNVNALELDDSALYLCASSSRDRGGYTFGSGTRLTVV.

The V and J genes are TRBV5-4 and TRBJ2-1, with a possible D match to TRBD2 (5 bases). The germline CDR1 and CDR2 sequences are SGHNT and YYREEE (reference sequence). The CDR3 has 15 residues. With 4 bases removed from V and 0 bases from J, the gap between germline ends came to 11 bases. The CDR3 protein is CASSPGYVSYNEQFF. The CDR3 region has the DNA TGTGCCAGCAGCCCGGGGTACGTCTCCTACAATGAGCAGTTCTTC.

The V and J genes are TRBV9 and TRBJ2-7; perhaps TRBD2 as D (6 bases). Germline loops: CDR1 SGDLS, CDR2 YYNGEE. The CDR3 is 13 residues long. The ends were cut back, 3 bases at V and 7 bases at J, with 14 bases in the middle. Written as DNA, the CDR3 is TGTGCCAGCAGCGGTACTAGCTGGGGAGAGCAGTACTTC. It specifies CASSGTSWGEQYF.

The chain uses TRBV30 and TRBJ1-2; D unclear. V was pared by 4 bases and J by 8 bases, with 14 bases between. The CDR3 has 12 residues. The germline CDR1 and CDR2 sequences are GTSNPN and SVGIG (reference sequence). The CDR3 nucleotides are TGTGCCTGGACCTCTTCCCCTTTGGGCTACACCTTC. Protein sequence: CAWTSSPLGYTF.

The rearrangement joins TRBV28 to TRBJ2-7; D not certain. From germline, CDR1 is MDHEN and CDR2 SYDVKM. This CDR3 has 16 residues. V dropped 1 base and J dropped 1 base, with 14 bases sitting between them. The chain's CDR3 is CASSLFGLEWSYEQYF. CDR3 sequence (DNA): TGTGCCAGCAGTTTATTTGGCCTGGAGTGGTCCTACGAGCAGTACTTC. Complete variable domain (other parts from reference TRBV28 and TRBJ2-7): DVKVTQSSRYLVKRTGEKVFLECVQDMDHENMFWYRQDPGLGLRLIYFSYDVKMKEKGDIPEGYSVSREKKERFSLILESASTNQTSMYLCASSLFGLEWSYEQYFGPGTRLTVT.

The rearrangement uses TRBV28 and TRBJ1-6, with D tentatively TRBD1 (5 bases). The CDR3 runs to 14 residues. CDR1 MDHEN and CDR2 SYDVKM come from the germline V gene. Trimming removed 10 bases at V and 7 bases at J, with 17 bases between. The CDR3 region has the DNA TGTGCCACCCGCCAGCCCAGGGCCAATTCACCCCTCCACTTT. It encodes CATRQPRANSPLHF. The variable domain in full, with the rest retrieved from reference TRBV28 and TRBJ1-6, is DVKVTQSSRYLVKRTGEKVFLECVQDMDHENMFWYRQDPGLGLRLIYFSYDVKMKEKGDIPEGYSVSREKKERFSLILESASTNQTSMYLCATRQPRANSPLHFGNGTRLTVT.

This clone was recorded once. In nucleotides, the CDR3 is TGCAGTGCTAGTAGACTAGCGGGAGTAGTCTACGAGCAGTACTTC. This gives the protein CSASRLAGVVYEQYF. This sequence joins TRBV20-1 and TRBJ2-7; TRBD2 aligns across 12 bases. The CDR3 totals 15 residues. CDR1 and CDR2 (germline): DFQATT, SNEGSKA (reference sequence). Trimming at V came to 3 bases and at J to 3 bases, leaving 6 bases not matched to a gene.

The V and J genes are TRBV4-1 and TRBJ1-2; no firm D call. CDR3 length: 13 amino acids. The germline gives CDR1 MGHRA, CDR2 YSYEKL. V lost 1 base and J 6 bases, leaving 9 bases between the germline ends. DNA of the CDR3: TGCGCCAGCAGCCAAGGGTATGCAGATGGCTACACCTTC. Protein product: CASSQGYADGYTF.